This T cell receptor beta chain was captured in a study of post-analysis software for immune sequencing data. Whole-study findings and limits: Comparison of patients with controls showed roughly five TRBV segments more frequent in patients, TRBV5-6, TRBV5-1 and TRBV20-1 among them.

Details on this clonotype: Its antigen is undetermined.

CDR1 and CDR2 from the germline V gene are MNHEY and SVGAGI. The V segment lost 6 bases and the J segment 1 base; nucleotides outside the gene matches: 5. The CDR3 totals 17 residues. TCR beta cDNA libraries included unique molecular identifiers. TCRdb reprocessed the PCR reads via MiXCR and lists one record per CDR3 protein. Altogether 750,000 to 950,000 distinct CDR3 sequences are present, about 50% being singletons, with the ten largest covering about 4.8%. The clonotype originates from a girl aged 10-17 years with multiple sclerosis. Input material: blood. The gene calls are TRBV6-5 and TRBJ2-1; 14 bases map to TRBD2. The CDR3 sequence is CASSYRTSGRSYNEQFF. The DNA for the CDR3 is TGTGCCAGCAGCTACAGGACTAGCGGGAGGTCCTACAATGAGCAGTTCTTC.